This entry lists 24 T cell receptor beta chains sequenced from one sample in a study of blood T cell repertoires in COVID-19. The method was immunoSEQ multiplex PCR; TCRdb's version includes in-frame clones alone and lacks a portion of them. The sample includes 150,000 or so clones, roughly 90% of them seen just once. Material for sequencing was peripheral blood. These receptors were obtained from a man aged 55 to 70 with active or convalescent COVID-19.

The chain links TRBV2 to TRBJ1-1; maybe TRBD1 (5 bases). CDR1 SNHLY and CDR2 FYNNEI come from the germline V gene. Trimming pared 6 bases from V and 5 bases from J, leaving 13 bases between. There are 13 residues in the CDR3. The CDR3 DNA is TGTGCCAGCAGAGGGGCAGAAAGTACTGAAGCTTTCTTT. It encodes CASRGAESTEAFF. The whole variable domain, remainder taken from reference TRBV2 and TRBJ1-1, is EPEVTQTPSHQVTQMGQEVILRCVPISNHLYFYWYRQILGQKVEFLVSFYNNEISEKSEIFDDQFSVERPDGSNFTLKIRSTKLEDSAMYFCASRGAESTEAFFGQGTRLTVV.

The chain is built from TRBV2 and TRBJ1-4; D ambiguous. CDR1 and CDR2 (germline): SNHLY, FYNNEI. This CDR3 is 13 amino acids long. Trimming pared 4 bases from V and 4 bases from J, leaving 7 bases between. The CDR3 DNA is TGTGCCAGCAGTGGGGCACTTAATGAAAAACTGTTTTTT. It is translated as CASSGALNEKLFF.

This clone was observed a handful of times. The CDR3, as DNA: TGTGCCAGCAGTCCTATAGGACAGGGTAGGGACGAGCAGTACTTC. This codes for CASSPIGQGRDEQYF. The chain has TRBV27 and TRBJ2-7; 8 bases line up with TRBD1. V gave up 5 bases and J gave up 5 bases; unmatched junction bases: 11. Germline CDR1 and CDR2: MNHEY and SMNVEV (reference sequence). There are 15 residues in the CDR3.

The chain joins TRBV6-5 to TRBJ1-6; 8 bases are shared with TRBD1. Germline-derived CDR1 and CDR2 are MNHEY and SVGAGI. The CDR3 spans 15 residues. Losses at the gene ends were 6 bases for V and 7 bases for J; bases not matched to a gene: 8. The DNA for the CDR3 is TGTGCCAGCAGCGACCGGACAGGGACAAATTCACCCCTCCACTTT. This gives the protein CASSDRTGTNSPLHF.

This clone has just one count. This chain joins TRBV6-5 and TRBJ1-2; D might be TRBD1 (6 bases). Germline CDR1 and CDR2: MNHEY and SVGAGI. V lost 7 bases and J 7 bases, leaving 13 bases between the germline ends. The CDR3 length is 12 residues. The CDR3 sequence: CASTGQPGGYTF. In nucleotides, the CDR3 is TGTGCCAGCACCGGACAGCCCGGTGGCTACACCTTC.

This clone was counted only a few times. The V call is TRBV28, the J call TRBJ2-5; 9 bases match TRBD1. V was clipped by 2 bases and J by 6 bases; unmatched bases: 7. Germline lookup yields CDR1 MDHEN and CDR2 SYDVKM. The CDR3 is made up of 15 amino acids. The CDR3 here is CASSLPTGGVQTQYF. The CDR3 DNA reads as TGTGCCAGCAGTTTACCTACAGGGGGCGTTCAGACCCAGTACTTC.

This chain connects TRBV3-1 (or the pseudogene TRBV3-2) to TRBJ1-1; TRBD1 matches at 7 bases. CDR1 and CDR2 (germline): LGHDT, YNNKEL (reference sequence). This CDR3 region has 13 residues. V lost 3 bases, J lost 5 bases, and 3 bases stayed unmatched. CDR3 loop: CASSHAQGTEAFF. The CDR3 region has the DNA TGTGCCAGCAGCCACGCACAGGGGACTGAAGCTTTCTTT.

The rearrangement uses TRBV2 and TRBJ1-5; possibly TRBD1 for D (6 bases). CDR1 SNHLY and CDR2 FYNNEI come from the germline V gene. V was cut by 4 bases and J by 6 bases, with 13 bases left in between. This CDR3 has 14 residues. This CDR3 is CASSATGLVQPQHF. The CDR3, as DNA: TGTGCCAGCAGTGCCACAGGGTTGGTTCAGCCCCAGCATTTT.

The chain links TRBV29-1 to TRBJ2-1, with D unclear. V shed 4 bases and J shed 7 bases, with 14 bases lying between them. This CDR3 is 13 amino acids long. Germline-derived CDR1 and CDR2 are SQVTM and ANQGSEA. CDR3 bases: TGCAGCGTTGCCGGAGACGAAGTGAATGAGCAGTTCTTC. Translating it yields CSVAGDEVNEQFF.

The V and J genes are TRBV7-3 and TRBJ1-2; TRBD1 aligns across 11 bases. The J segment lost 3 bases and the V segment lost 5 bases, leaving 2 bases of the junction unmatched. Germline V CDR1 and CDR2: SGHTA, FQGTGA. The CDR3 consists of 14 residues. CDR3 amino acids: CASSQGQGDYGYTF. CDR3 DNA sequence: TGTGCCAGCAGCCAGGGACAGGGGGACTATGGCTACACCTTC.

This chain joins TRBV28 and TRBJ2-2, with D unclear. In germline, CDR1 is MDHEN, CDR2 SYDVKM. Deletions cut 3 bases from V and 6 bases from J, with 14 bases between. This CDR3 has 15 amino acids. The chain's CDR3 is CASSFDAVRPGELFF. The DNA of the CDR3 is TGTGCCAGCAGTTTTGACGCGGTGAGGCCCGGGGAGCTGTTTTTT.

CDR3 sequence reads: CASREIGNANEKLFF. In nucleotides, the CDR3 is TGTGCCAGCAGGGAGATCGGAAATGCTAATGAAAAACTGTTTTTT. This chain links TRBV7-8 with TRBJ1-4; no firm D call. Deletions cut 6 bases from V and 3 bases from J, with 14 bases between. The germline gives CDR1 SGHVS, CDR2 FQNEAQ. The CDR3 spans 15 residues.

This clone has only a few counts. The gene calls are TRBV29-1 and TRBJ1-1; D remains unclear. The CDR3 covers 13 residues. V was clipped by 8 bases and J by 4 bases, with 17 bases between them. CDR1 and CDR2 (germline): SQVTM, ANQGSEA. In DNA form, the CDR3 reads TGCAGCATTGGAGGGTGGAGGAGCACTGAAGCTTTCTTT. This translates into CSIGGWRSTEAFF.

This chain links TRBV5-5 with TRBJ1-2, with 10 bases fitting TRBD1. CDR3 length: 15 amino acids. V lost 0 bases to trimming and J lost 3 bases; unmatched junction nucleotides: 2. Germline CDR1 SGHKS, CDR2 YYEKEE (reference sequence). The CDR3: CASSLVGQGDYGYTF. The CDR3 DNA follows: TGTGCCAGCAGCTTGGTCGGACAGGGGGACTATGGCTACACCTTC.

The V call is TRBV24-1, the J call TRBJ1-4; TRBD1 agrees at 7 bases. V shed 4 bases and J 8 bases; nucleotides not matched to a gene: 9. CDR1 is KGHDR, CDR2 SFDVKD, per germline. The CDR3 has 15 residues. The CDR3 nucleotides are TGTGCCACCAGTGACAATACAGGGGTGAGCGAAAAACTGTTTTTT. This encodes CATSDNTGVSEKLFF.

The rearrangement joins TRBV4-3 to TRBJ1-2, with a possible D match to TRBD1 (5 bases). The CDR3 loop spans 14 amino acids. Germline CDR1 is LGHNA and CDR2 is YSLEER. Trimming shortened V by 2 bases and J by 5 bases, and 12 bases separated the two germline ends. The CDR3 sequence is CASSQPGGIYGYTF. The DNA for the CDR3 is TGCGCCAGCAGCCAACCTGGGGGGATTTATGGCTACACCTTC.

The V and J genes are TRBV7-2 and TRBJ2-3; the D gene is possibly TRBD2 (6 bases). This CDR3 region has 16 residues. Deletions cut 5 bases from V and 2 bases from J, with 17 bases between. The V gene's germline CDR1 is SGHTA and CDR2 FQGNSA. DNA of the CDR3: TGTGCCAGCAGCATACAAGGAGCGGGTTTCACAGATACGCAGTATTTT. Its translation is CASSIQGAGFTDTQYF.

The J gene is TRBJ1-1, the V gene TRBV4-3; no firm D call. The V end was cut by 2 bases, the J end by 1 base, with 14 bases between. The CDR3 sequence is 16 residues long. Per the germline V gene, CDR1 is LGHNA and CDR2 is YSLEER. Written as DNA, the CDR3 is TGCGCCAGCAGCCAACAAATTGCGGAAGGGAACACTGAAGCTTTCTTT. Translated, it gives CASSQQIAEGNTEAFF.

This rearrangement joins TRBV4-3 to TRBJ2-7; 10 nucleotides align to TRBD1. Germline CDR1 LGHNA, CDR2 YSLEER. V lost 3 bases and J lost 2; bases outside the gene matches: 1. This CDR3 region has 14 residues. This chain's CDR3 is CASSHGQGAYEQYF. The CDR3 nucleotides read TGCGCCAGCAGCCACGGACAGGGGGCCTACGAGCAGTACTTC.

This chain joins TRBV28 and TRBJ2-5; tentatively, D is TRBD2 (6 bases). This CDR3 is 14 amino acids long. Germline-derived CDR1 and CDR2 are MDHEN and SYDVKM. The germline V and J ends were trimmed by 7 bases and 5 bases, with 17 bases remaining between them. The CDR3 region is CASTGRDFRETQYF. The CDR3 DNA sequence: TGTGCCAGCACGGGGCGGGATTTTCGGGAGACCCAGTACTTC.

DNA for the CDR3: TGTGCCAGCAGCTTGGACAGGGAGGATTCACCCCTCCACTTT. This codes for CASSLDREDSPLHF. The rearrangement links TRBV2 to TRBJ1-6, with 8 bases that match TRBD1. V lost 6 bases and J lost 8; bases outside the gene matches: 6. CDR3 length equals 14 residues. Germline V gene data show CDR1 as SNHLY and CDR2 as FYNNEI.

This clone was seen only a few times. V usage is TRBV28 and J usage is TRBJ1-1, with 8 nucleotides matching TRBD1. J lost 3 bases, V lost 6 bases, and 6 bases had no gene match. From germline, CDR1 is MDHEN and CDR2 SYDVKM. The CDR3 is made up of 14 amino acids. CDR3 DNA: TGTGCCAGCAGAAAGGACAGGGAATACACTGAAGCTTTCTTT. It translates to CASRKDREYTEAFF.

The table lists this clone with a count of one. J is TRBJ2-2 and V is TRBV27; 15 bases map to TRBD2. The CDR3 sequence is 18 residues long. Germline CDR1 MNHEY, CDR2 SMNVEV (reference sequence). V was clipped by 1 base and J by 7 bases; unmatched bases: 7. The DNA for the CDR3 is TGTGCCAGCAGTTTATTTGGACTAGCGGGAGGGCCCGGCGGGGAGCTGTTTTTT. This codes for CASSLFGLAGGPGGELFF.

The chain has TRBV9 and TRBJ1-2, with TRBD1 matching over 7 bases. The CDR3 spans 16 residues. The junction had 14 bases not matched to a gene; V was cut back by 1 base and J by 8 bases. Looked up from germline, CDR1 is SGDLS and CDR2 is YYNGEE. The CDR3 nucleotides are TGTGCCAGCAGCGTAAGAACCGGGACAGCTCTGGGGGGCTACACCTTC. Protein: CASSVRTGTALGGYTF.